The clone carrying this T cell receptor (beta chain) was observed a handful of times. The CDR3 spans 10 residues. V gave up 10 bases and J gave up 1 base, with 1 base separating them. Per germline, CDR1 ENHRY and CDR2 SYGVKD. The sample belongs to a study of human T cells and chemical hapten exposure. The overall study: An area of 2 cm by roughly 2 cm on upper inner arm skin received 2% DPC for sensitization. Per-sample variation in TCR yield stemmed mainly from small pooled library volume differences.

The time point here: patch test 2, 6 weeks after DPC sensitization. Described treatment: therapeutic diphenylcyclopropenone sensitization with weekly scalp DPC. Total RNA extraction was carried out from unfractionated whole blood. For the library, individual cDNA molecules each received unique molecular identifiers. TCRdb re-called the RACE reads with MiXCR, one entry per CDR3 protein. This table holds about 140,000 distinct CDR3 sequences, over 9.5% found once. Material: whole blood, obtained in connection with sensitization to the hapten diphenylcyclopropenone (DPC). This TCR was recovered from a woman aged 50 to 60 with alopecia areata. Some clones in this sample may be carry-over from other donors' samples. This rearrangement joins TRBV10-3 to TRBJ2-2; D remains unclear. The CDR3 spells CARNTGELFF. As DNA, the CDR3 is TGTGCCAGGAACACCGGGGAGCTGTTTTTT.